The entry that follows covers one TCR beta chain sequence. CDR3 length: 13 amino acids. Germline CDR1 and CDR2: SNHLY and FYNNEI. V dropped 7 bases and J dropped 0; count of bases not matched to a gene: 2. These data belong to a study of blood T cell repertoires in COVID-19. Study as a whole: Nucleic acid was either cDNA or gDNA, and it came from T cells, B-cell-depleted T cells, or PBMCs.

In the original analysis: Amplified reference gene primers provided the basis for estimating nucleated cell counts. Data came from immunoSEQ multiplex PCR; TCRdb stores just in-frame clones and leaves some out. D and trimming were read from the DNA, whereas the V and J calls and clone size are those reported in that table. The table lists just over 300,000 clones, 89% of them singletons. The source is a woman in her twenties or thirties with COVID-19, enrolled during active disease. The sample comprised peripheral blood. This rearrangement joins TRBV2 to TRBJ1-1, with 7 bases fitting TRBD1. For the CDR3, the DNA is TGTGCCAGCAAGGGACAGATGAACACTGAAGCTTTCTTT. This codes for CASKGQMNTEAFF.